A single TCR beta chain is shown here with its context. Its antigen is unknown. Each donor supplied approximately 2.5 ml of blood. These data originate in a study of monozygotic twins with inflammatory bowel disease. Study-wide results and limits: Versus healthy twins, IBD patients showed fewer clonotypes shared with others, especially with disease activity.

TCRdb re-called the 5' RACE reads and catalogs CDR3 proteins one per entry, DNA excluded. Recorded for this sample: around 400,000 distinct CDR3 sequences. This CDR3 spans 16 amino acids. Looked up from germline, CDR1 is SGHRS and CDR2 is YFSETQ. This sequence joins TRBV5-1 and TRBJ2-1; TCRdb's D gene call, TRBD2, goes unchecked for lack of DNA. Sequences were obtained from blood. This clonotype was sampled from a human donor with ulcerative colitis or Crohn's disease, or a healthy co-twin of an affected twin (not recorded which). CDR3: CASSSGLNGLDNEQFF.